These T cell receptor beta chains were read from a single sample in a study of blood T cell repertoires in COVID-19. The method was immunoSEQ multiplex PCR; TCRdb's version includes in-frame clones alone and lacks a portion of them. This sample has about 180,000 clones, with around 84% found just once. Sequenced material: peripheral blood. These receptors all stem from a man aged 50 to 60 with active or convalescent COVID-19. CDR3s include the opening cysteine and the closing phenylalanine or tryptophan. Each record gives: clone size, V gene, D gene, J gene, CDR3 DNA, CDR3 protein. The D gene is left open where the match is weak. Not all rows give a size; the values are once, few, many and, for expanded clones, a class.

few	TRBV7-2	TRBD1	TRBJ2-3	TGTGCCAGCAGCTCCCTAGCCGGGACAGGGCACACAGATACGCAGTATTTT	CASSSLAGTGHTDTQYF
NA	TRBV28	NA	TRBJ2-1	TGTGCCAGCAGAGTCGGGCGGGGGCCTCAGTTCTTC	CASRVGRGPQFF
medium-sized	TRBV2	TRBD1	TRBJ2-3	TGTGCCAGCAGTTTACAGGGGGCTGCAGATACGCAGTATTTT	CASSLQGAADTQYF
NA	TRBV4-3	NA	TRBJ1-1	TGCGCCAGCAGCCAAGGACCGGGTTTGCACACTGAAGCTTTCTTT	CASSQGPGLHTEAFF
NA	TRBV2	TRBD2	TRBJ2-7	TGTGCCAGCACCGACGGGCGGTGGGCCGGGGGGGAGCAGTACTTC	CASTDGRWAGGEQYF
once	TRBV10-2	NA	TRBJ2-4	TGCGCCAGCAGTGCAGGGACCAAAAACATTCAGTACTTC	CASSAGTKNIQYF
NA	TRBV10-3	NA	TRBJ1-4	TGTGCCGGGCTTATTCCTAAGGATGAAAAACTGTTTTTT	CAGLIPKDEKLFF
NA	TRBV6-5	NA	TRBJ1-2	TGTGCCAGCAGTTACTCGGGCGCAGGATTAAACTATGGCTACACCTTC	CASSYSGAGLNYGYTF
NA	TRBV10-3	TRBD2	TRBJ2-7	TGTGCCTCCCATCCCCTAGCGGGGACCAGATACGAGCAGTACTTC	CASHPLAGTRYEQYF
NA	TRBV11-3	TRBD1	TRBJ2-5	TGTGCCAGCAGCCAACACCCCGGGACAGGGGGAGAGACCCAGTACTTC	CASSQHPGTGGETQYF
NA	TRBV28	TRBD1	TRBJ2-7	TGTGCCAGCCCCCCTATCGGGGACAGCTCCTACGAGCAGTACTTC	CASPPIGDSSYEQYF
NA	TRBV25-1	NA	TRBJ2-3	TGTGCCAGCAGTGGGAATGCGGCTTTTGATACGCAGTATTTT	CASSGNAAFDTQYF
once	TRBV4-3	NA	TRBJ1-6	TGCGCCAGCAGCCAAGATGGCGGTGGAGGGAGTTCACCCCTCCACTTT	CASSQDGGGGSSPLHF
once	TRBV4-3	NA	TRBJ1-2	TGCGCCAGCAGCCAAGATTTCCAGGGCTATGGCTACACCTTC	CASSQDFQGYGYTF
NA	TRBV6-1	NA	TRBJ1-5	TGTGCCAGCAGTGAAGCTGGGGGCTCTATCAATCAGCCCCAGCATTTT	CASSEAGGSINQPQHF
NA	TRBV5-1	TRBD2	TRBJ2-7	TGCGCCAGCAGCTTGGACGCCGCGGGGGTAGCCTACGAGCAGTACTTC	CASSLDAAGVAYEQYF
NA	TRBV5-1	NA	TRBJ2-3	TGCGCCAGCAATGGTTACGGGTCTAGCACAGATACGCAGTATTTT	CASNGYGSSTDTQYF
NA	TRBV4-1	NA	TRBJ2-4	TGCGCCAGCAGCCCCCTGGGTTCAGGGCTACTAATTCAGTACTTC	CASSPLGSGLLIQYF
NA	TRBV5-8	NA	TRBJ1-5	TGTGCCAGCAGCTTAAACCTGCCGGGGTCCCAGCCCCAGCATTTT	CASSLNLPGSQPQHF
NA	TRBV25-1	NA	TRBJ1-1	TGTGCCAGCAGTGATTTTGTGGACGCGAAGGGGGCTTTCTTT	CASSDFVDAKGAFF
once	TRBV19	TRBD1	TRBJ2-4	TGTGCCAGTAGTATCACAGGGGGAAAAAACATTCAGTACTTC	CASSITGGKNIQYF
NA	TRBV5-1	NA	TRBJ1-4	TGCGCCAGCAGCCCGGGAGGGGCTACTGAAAAACTGTTTTTT	CASSPGGATEKLFF
NA	TRBV29-1	NA	TRBJ1-1	TGCAGCGTTGAGAGAAGCCAAGCTTTCTTT	CSVERSQAFF
once	TRBV18	NA	TRBJ1-5	TGTGCCAGCTCACCAGGGCAGTACAATCAGCCCCAGCATTTT	CASSPGQYNQPQHF
NA	TRBV6-4	TRBD2	TRBJ2-1	TGTGCCAGCTCCCCCGAGGGGCTAGCGGAGTACAATGAGCAGTTCTTC	CASSPEGLAEYNEQFF
NA	TRBV6-2/TRBV6-3	NA	TRBJ2-2	TGTGCCAGCAGTTACTCGGGACTTAACACCGGGGAGCTGTTTTTT	CASSYSGLNTGELFF
few	TRBV5-1	NA	TRBJ2-7	TGCGCCAGCAGCTTGTCAGGCGCAGACTACGAGCAGTACTTC	CASSLSGADYEQYF
NA	TRBV7-9	TRBD1	TRBJ1-3	TGTGCCAGCAGCCAGACAGGGATAGGAAACACCATATATTTT	CASSQTGIGNTIYF
NA	TRBV7-2	TRBD1	TRBJ1-5	TGTGCCAGCAGCTTAGGGGACAGGGGCAATCAGCCCCAGCATTTT	CASSLGDRGNQPQHF
NA	TRBV7-8	TRBD1	TRBJ1-3	TGTGCCAGCAGCACCATCAGGGGGCAGGCTGGAAACACCATATATTTT	CASSTIRGQAGNTIYF
once	TRBV9	NA	TRBJ1-2	TGTGCCAGCAGCGTAGCCCAGGTGGGTAGCTATGGCTACACCTTC	CASSVAQVGSYGYTF
NA	TRBV19	NA	TRBJ1-1	TGTGCCAGTAGTAGTCAGGGCTCCACTGAAGCTTTCTTT	CASSSQGSTEAFF
NA	TRBV5-1	NA	TRBJ1-1	TGCGCCAGCAGCTTGCAGGGATCGAACACTGAAGCTTTCTTT	CASSLQGSNTEAFF